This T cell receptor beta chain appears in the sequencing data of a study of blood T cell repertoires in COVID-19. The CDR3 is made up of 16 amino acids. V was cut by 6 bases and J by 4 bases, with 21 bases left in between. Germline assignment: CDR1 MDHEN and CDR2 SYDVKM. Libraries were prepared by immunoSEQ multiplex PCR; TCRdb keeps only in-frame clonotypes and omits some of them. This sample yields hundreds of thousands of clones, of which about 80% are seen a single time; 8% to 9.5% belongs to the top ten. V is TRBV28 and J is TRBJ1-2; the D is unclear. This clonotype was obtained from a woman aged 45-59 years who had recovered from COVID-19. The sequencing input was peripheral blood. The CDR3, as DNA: TGTGCCAGCAGCCCTCCCGGGGATCCCCTATCCTATGGCTACACCTTC. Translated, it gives CASSPPGDPLSYGYTF.